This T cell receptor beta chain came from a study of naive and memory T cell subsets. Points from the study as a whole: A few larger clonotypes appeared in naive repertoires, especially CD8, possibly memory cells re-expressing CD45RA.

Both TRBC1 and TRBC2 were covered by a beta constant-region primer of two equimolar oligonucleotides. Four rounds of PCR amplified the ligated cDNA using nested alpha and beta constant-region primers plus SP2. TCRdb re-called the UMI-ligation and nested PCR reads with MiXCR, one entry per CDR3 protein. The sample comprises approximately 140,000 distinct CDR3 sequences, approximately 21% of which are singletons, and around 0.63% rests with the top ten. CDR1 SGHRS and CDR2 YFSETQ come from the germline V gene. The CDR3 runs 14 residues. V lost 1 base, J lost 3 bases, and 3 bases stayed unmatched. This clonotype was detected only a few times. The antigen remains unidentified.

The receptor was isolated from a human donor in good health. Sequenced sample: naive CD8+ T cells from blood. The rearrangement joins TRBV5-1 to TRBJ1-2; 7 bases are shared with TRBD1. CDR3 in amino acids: CASSLTGVDYGYTF. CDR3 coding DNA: TGCGCCAGCAGCTTGACAGGGGTGGACTATGGCTACACCTTC.